This T cell receptor beta chain was retrieved from a study of T cell responses to AZD1222 COVID-19 vaccine (dated by TCRdb to the early 2020s). At the level of the whole study: TCR sequencing was performed for roughly 240 trial participants, of whom some 200 were given two doses of AZD1222 and 26 were given two doses of MenACWY control vaccine. Trial participants were enrolled by age into subgroups of 18-55, 56-69 and 70-plus years, and roughly 160, 29 and 62 TCR-sequenced participants, respectively, were included in these subgroups. The investigation overall reported the following: Because no samples from the day 14 peak response were available, repertoires could be characterized only after the peak T cell response. The vaccine-associated CD4 TCRs covered the entire spike protein, and the dominant responses fell in regions 160-218 and 743-854. Only a handful of AZD1222 recipients were SARS-CoV-2 seropositive at baseline, limiting conclusions about previously exposed vaccinees. The 56-69-year group was small, and its depth increase did not reach significance, likely because of low power. Participants were mostly white British, with more females than males. The authors suggested clonal diversity may have been underestimated. A significant rise in spike-specific TCR breadth and depth was observed after two AZD1222 doses relative to day 0 and relative to MenACWY recipients. Nearly half of unique spike-specific TCRs reportedly recognized epitopes outside regions mutated in the B.1.351 and B.1.1.7 variants.

According to the study, the label for this sample's time point signals: about 28 days (+/-7) after the second vaccine dose. AZD1222 recipients with second doses at about 4 weeks or about 12 weeks were pooled, because spike-specific TCR depth and breadth did not differ between schedules. Vaccinee samples were obtained from the UK trials COV001 and COV002, which included a single-blind randomized controlled phase 2/3 trial of AZD1222 (ChAdOx1 nCoV-19) in healthy adults. Trial participant PBMC samples were collected at day 0 and day 28 after the second dose for TCRbeta chain sequencing. V was cut back by 4 bases and J by 8 bases, leaving a gap of 20 bases between them. CDR1 and CDR2, looked up from the germline V gene, are MDHEN and SYDVKM. Including cysteine and phenylalanine, the CDR3 has 15 amino acids. The entry retains the CDR3 DNA only, 45 bases that are in frame from base 1. On this clone itself: There is no known antigen for this receptor. No much larger clone exists at a distance of one base, and base qualities are not known.

The CDR3 regions of human TCRbeta chains were analyzed by immunosequencing. As for how the authors treated the data: TCRs in the repertoires were compared against a reference library of SARS-CoV-2-specific TCRs that had been generated with the MIRA antigen-specificity platform. Breadth meant the fraction of unique TCRs that were SARS-CoV-2-associated, whereas depth meant the fraction of total T cells that were SARS-CoV-2-associated. Each spike-specific TCR was assigned to its reactive spike region and to a CD4 or CD8 class using the MIRA data. Log10-transformed breadth and depth values were compared by one-way ANOVA with Sidak's multiple comparisons tests. TCRdb took this table from immuneACCESS and kept in-frame rearrangements with V and J called. Such tables lack part of the clones; where checked against another copy, unresolved V genes explain under half of the gap, and the rest is unexplained. That table furnishes V, J and clone size, whereas the DNA furnished D and trimming. In all, the sample holds 150,000 to 200,000 clones, and under 95% of those were seen once. The ten largest clones take up approximately 4.8% of the sample.

The sequence is built from TRBV28 and TRBJ1-2, with a weak D call of TRBD1 (5 bases match). The material sequenced was peripheral blood, taken 28 days after the second AZD1222 dose. This TCR was recovered from an adult who received the AZD1222 COVID-19 vaccine. The DNA reads as follows: TGTGCCAGCAGTTCCCCGGCCGGGGGAGAGAACGGCTACACCTTC. It codes for CASSSPAGGENGYTF.